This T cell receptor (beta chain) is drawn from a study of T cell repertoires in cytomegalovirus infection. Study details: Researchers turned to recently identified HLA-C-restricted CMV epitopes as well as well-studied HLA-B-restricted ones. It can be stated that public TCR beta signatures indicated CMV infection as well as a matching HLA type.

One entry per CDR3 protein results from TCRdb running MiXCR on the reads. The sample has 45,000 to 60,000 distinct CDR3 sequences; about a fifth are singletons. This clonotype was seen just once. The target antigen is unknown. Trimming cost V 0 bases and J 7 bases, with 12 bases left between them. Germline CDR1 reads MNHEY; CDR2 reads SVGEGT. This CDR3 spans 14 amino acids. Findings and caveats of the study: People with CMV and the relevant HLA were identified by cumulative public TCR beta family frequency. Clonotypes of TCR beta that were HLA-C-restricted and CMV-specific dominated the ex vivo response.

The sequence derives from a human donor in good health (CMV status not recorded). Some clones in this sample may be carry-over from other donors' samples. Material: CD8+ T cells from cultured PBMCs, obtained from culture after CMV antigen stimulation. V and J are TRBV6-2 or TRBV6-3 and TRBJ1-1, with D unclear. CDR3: CASSYSTGINEAFF. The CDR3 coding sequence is TGTGCCAGCAGTTACTCGACCGGAATTAATGAAGCTTTCTTT.